This T cell receptor (beta chain) was sequenced in a study of chemoradiotherapy in HPV16-positive cancers. Background on the study: A couple of HPV16-positive patients' cells yielded candidate HPV-specific clones and common motifs.

Broader study findings: Candidate HPV-specific clones and E7-related TCR motifs grew in tumor during treatment. The functional HPV-specific definition rests on just two HPV16-positive patients.

Trimming at V came to 2 bases and at J to 5 bases, leaving 2 bases not matched to a gene. Germline loops: CDR1 MGHDK, CDR2 SYGVNS. CDR3 length: 13 amino acids. A word on this clone: Its antigen is not identified.

Assay used: immunoSEQ multiplex PCR; TCRdb lists only in-frame clones, some missing. The sample holds about 68,000 clones; roughly 86% are singletons and the top ten take around 3.8%. Repertoires were sampled repeatedly during chemoradiotherapy. The chain couples TRBV25-1 to TRBJ1-1; 7 positions agree with TRBD1. The sequence derives from a human donor with HPV-associated anogenital cancer. The sample was blood, taken from a patient who underwent chemoradiotherapy. This CDR3 is CASSEVRGTEAFF. CDR3 nucleotides: TGTGCCAGCAGTGAAGTCAGGGGGACTGAAGCTTTCTTT. Supplemented by reference TRBV25-1 and TRBJ1-1, the full variable domain reads EADIYQTPRYLVIGTGKKITLECSQTMGHDKMYWYQQDPGMELHLIHYSYGVNSTEKGDLSSESTVSRIRTEHFPLTLESARPSHTSQYLCASSEVRGTEAFFGQGTRLTVV.